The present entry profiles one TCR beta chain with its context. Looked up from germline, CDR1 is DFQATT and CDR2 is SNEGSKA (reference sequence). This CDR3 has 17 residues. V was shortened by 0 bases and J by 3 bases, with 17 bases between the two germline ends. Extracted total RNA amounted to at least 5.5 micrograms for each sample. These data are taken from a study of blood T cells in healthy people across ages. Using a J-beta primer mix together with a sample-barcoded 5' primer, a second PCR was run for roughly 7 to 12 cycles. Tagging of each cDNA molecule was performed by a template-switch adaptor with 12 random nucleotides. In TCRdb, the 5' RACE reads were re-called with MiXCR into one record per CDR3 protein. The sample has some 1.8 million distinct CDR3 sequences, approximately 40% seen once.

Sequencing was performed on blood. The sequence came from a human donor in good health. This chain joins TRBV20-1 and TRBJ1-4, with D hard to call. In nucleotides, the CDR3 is TGCAGTGCTAGAGATCGGAGGAACCCAGCGGCTAATGAAAAACTGTTTTTT. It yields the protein CSARDRRNPAANEKLFF.